This T cell receptor (beta chain) was retrieved from a study of neurological immune-mediated disorders. Study outcomes and limitations: The absence of any CDR3 amino acid sequence shared by expanded clones across subjects suggests that repertoires were private in all groups.

The CDR3 runs 16 residues. Germline lookup yields CDR1 SGHRS and CDR2 YFSETQ. V lost 1 base to trimming and J lost 4 bases, with 17 bases between them. Per sequencing run, 15-18 subjects together gave over 170 million TCR-beta sequences. TCRdb recomputed calls from the 5' RACE reads with MiXCR, one row per CDR3 protein. The sample has approximately 87,000 distinct CDR3 sequences, 12% to 15% seen once. This clonotype was counted at least ten times. What it binds is unknown. Material: PBMCs. This receptor was taken from a woman aged 50 to 60 in good health. The V gene is TRBV5-1, the J gene TRBJ2-5; D gene uncertain. This chain's CDR3 is CASSLFNGLSPETQYF. CDR3 coding DNA: TGCGCCAGCAGCTTGTTTAACGGTTTATCGCCAGAGACCCAGTACTTC.